A single TCR beta chain is shown here with its context. A read error may account for a junction end that differs from germline. Libraries were prepared by immunoSEQ multiplex PCR; TCRdb keeps only in-frame clonotypes and omits some of them. The sample comprises over 650,000 clones, 70% to 90% of which are singletons, and roughly 0.0086% rests with the top ten. Germline CDR1 is MDHEN and CDR2 is SYDVKM. The CDR3 spans 14 residues. This entry comes from a study of shared T cell receptors in the human thymus. The same data also went into a second study, on human thymus T cells. That paper notes: Infants, healthy and Finnish, who were having corrective surgery for congenital heart defects served as donors. The thymus was resected at corrective cardiac surgery. Related work showed strongly overlapping thymic repertoires across unrelated individuals.

The sample consisted of thymocytes. This TCR was recovered from a boy in the first two years of life with a congenital heart defect. The chain recombines TRBV28 with TRBJ1-2; 10 bases match TRBD1. In nucleotides, the CDR3 is TGTGCCAGCAGTGCCATGACAGGGGGCTATGACTACACCTTC. Amino acid sequence: CASSAMTGGYDYTF.